This T cell receptor beta chain was obtained from a study of OX40 agonist ivuxolimab in advanced cancers. This CDR3 comprises 12 residues. V lost 8 bases and J lost 4, with 9 bases in between. CDR1 MNHNY and CDR2 SVGAGI come from the germline V gene (reference sequence). Data came from immunoSEQ multiplex PCR; TCRdb stores just in-frame clones and leaves some out. The table has fewer than 200,000 clones, 90% to 95% seen once. This material consisted of CD4+ or CD8+ T cells sorted from blood, taken in a trial of the OX40 agonist ivuxolimab. The origin of this receptor is an adult with an advanced solid tumor such as melanoma, head and neck, liver or kidney cancer. This chain uses TRBV6-6 with TRBJ2-1, with D unresolved. The CDR3 DNA follows: TGTGCCAGCCGGACGGAGTACAATGAGCAGTTCTTC. It codes for CASRTEYNEQFF.